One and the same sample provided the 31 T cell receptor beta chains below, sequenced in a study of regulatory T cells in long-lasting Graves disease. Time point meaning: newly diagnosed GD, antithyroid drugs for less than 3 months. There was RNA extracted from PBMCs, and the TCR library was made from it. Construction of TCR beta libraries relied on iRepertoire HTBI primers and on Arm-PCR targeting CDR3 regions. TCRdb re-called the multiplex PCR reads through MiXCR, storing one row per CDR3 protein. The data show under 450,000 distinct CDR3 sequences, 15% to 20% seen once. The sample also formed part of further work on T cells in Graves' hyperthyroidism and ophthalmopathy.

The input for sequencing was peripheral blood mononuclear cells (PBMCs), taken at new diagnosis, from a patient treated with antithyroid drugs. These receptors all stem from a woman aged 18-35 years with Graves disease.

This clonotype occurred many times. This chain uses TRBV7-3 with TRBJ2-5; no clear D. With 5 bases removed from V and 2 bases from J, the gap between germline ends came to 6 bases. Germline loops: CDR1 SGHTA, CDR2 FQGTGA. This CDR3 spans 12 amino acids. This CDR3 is CASSLPQETQYF. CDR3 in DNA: TGTGCCAGCAGCCTACCACAAGAGACCCAGTACTTC.

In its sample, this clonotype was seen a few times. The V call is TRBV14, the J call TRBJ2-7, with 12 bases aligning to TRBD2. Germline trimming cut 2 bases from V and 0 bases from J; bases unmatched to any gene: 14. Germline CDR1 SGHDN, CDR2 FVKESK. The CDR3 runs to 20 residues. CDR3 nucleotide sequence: TGTGCCAGCAGCCAACGCCAAATTTGGACTAGCGGGATTAGCTCCTACGAGCAGTACTTC. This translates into CASSQRQIWTSGISSYEQYF.

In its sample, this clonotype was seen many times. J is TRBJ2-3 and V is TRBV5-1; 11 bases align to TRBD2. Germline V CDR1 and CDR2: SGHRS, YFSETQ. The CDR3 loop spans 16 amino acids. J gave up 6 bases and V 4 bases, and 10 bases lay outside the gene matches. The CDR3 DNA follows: TGCGCCAGCAGCCCGCAACTAGCGGGGGTTTCCGATACGCAGTATTTT. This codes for CASSPQLAGVSDTQYF.

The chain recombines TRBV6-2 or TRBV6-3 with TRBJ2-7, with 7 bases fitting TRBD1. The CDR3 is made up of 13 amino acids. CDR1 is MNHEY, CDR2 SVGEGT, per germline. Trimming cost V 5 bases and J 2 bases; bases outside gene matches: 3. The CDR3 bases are TGTGCCAGCAGTGGGACAGTCCCCTACGAGCAGTACTTC. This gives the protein CASSGTVPYEQYF.

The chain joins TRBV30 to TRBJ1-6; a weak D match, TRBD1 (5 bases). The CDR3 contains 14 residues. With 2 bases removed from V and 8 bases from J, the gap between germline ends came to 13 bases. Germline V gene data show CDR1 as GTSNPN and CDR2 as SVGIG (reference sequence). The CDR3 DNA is TGTGCCTGGAGTTTCAGAGGGGACGATTCACCCCTCCACTTT. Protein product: CAWSFRGDDSPLHF.

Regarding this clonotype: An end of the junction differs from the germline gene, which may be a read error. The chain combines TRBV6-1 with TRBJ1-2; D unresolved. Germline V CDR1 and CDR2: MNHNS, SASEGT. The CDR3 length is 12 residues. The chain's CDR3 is CANSEGFHGYTF. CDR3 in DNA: TGTGCCAACAGTGAGGGTTTTCATGGCTACACCTTC.

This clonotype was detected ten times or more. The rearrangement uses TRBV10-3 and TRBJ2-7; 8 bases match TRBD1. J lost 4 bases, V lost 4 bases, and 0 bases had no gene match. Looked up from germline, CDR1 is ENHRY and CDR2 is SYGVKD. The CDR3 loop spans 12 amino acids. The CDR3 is CAISGQGYEQYF. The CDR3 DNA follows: TGTGCCATCAGTGGACAGGGGTACGAGCAGTACTTC.

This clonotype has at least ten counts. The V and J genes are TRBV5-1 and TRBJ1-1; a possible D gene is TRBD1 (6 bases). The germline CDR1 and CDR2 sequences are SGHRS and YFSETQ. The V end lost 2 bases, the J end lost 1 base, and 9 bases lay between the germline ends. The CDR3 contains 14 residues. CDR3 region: CASSFEGGNTEAFF. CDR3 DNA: TGCGCCAGCAGCTTTGAAGGGGGGAACACTGAAGCTTTCTTT.

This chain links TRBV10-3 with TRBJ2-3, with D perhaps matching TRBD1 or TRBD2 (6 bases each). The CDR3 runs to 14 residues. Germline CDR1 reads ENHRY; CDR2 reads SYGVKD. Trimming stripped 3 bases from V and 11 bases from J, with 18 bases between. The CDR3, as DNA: TGTGCCATCAGTGAAGGGGGGTTAACTTGGGAGCAGTATTTT. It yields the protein CAISEGGLTWEQYF.

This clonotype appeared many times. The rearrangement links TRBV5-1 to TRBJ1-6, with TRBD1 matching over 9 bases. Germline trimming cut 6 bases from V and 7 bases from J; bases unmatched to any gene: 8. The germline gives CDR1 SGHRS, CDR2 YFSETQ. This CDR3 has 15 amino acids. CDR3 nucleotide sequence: TGCGCCAGCAAAAGATCCGGGACAGGGAATTCACCCCTCCACTTT. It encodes CASKRSGTGNSPLHF.

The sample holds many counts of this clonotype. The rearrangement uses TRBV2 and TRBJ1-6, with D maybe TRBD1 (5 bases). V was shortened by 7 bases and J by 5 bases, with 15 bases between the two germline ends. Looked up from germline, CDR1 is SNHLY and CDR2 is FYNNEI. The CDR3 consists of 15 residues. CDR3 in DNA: TGTGCCAGCATCTTCACAGGACTCCATAATTCACCCCTCCACTTT. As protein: CASIFTGLHNSPLHF.

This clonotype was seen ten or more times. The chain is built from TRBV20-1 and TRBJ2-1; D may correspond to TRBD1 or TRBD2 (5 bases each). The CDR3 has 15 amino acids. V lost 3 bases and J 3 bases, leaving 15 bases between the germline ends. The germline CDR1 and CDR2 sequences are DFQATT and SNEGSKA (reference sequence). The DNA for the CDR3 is TGCAGTGCTAGGAACCCGGGACGGCACTACAATGAGCAGTTCTTC. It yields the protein CSARNPGRHYNEQFF.

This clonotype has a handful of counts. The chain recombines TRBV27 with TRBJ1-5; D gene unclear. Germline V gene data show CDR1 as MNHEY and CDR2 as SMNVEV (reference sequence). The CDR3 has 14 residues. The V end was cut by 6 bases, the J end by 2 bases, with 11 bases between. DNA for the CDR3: TGTGCCAGCAGGTCTGTCTGGCGCAATCAGCCCCAGCATTTT. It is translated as CASRSVWRNQPQHF.

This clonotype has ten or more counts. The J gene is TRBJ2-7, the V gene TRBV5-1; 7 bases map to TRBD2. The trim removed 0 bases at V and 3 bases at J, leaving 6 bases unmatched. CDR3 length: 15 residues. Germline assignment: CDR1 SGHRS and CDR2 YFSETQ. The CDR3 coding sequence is TGCGCCAGCAGCTTGGAGGCTAGCGGAATCTACGAGCAGTACTTC. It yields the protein CASSLEASGIYEQYF. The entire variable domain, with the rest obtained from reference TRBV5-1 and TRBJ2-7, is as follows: KAGVTQTPRYLIKTRGQQVTLSCSPISGHRSVSWYQQTPGQGLQFLFEYFSETQRNKGNFPGRFSGRQFSNSRSEMNVSTLELGDSALYLCASSLEASGIYEQYFGPGTRLTVT.

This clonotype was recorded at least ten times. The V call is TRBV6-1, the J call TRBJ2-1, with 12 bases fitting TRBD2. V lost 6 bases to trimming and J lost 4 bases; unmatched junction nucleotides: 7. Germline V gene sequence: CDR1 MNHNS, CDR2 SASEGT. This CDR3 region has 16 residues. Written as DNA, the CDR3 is TGTGCCAGCAGCTCCCAGACTAGCGGGGGATACAATGAGCAGTTCTTC. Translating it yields CASSSQTSGGYNEQFF.

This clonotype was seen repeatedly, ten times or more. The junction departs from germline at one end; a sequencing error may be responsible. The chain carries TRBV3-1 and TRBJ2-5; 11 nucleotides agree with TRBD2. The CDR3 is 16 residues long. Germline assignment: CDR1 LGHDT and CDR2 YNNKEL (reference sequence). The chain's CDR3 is CANSRFTSGGQETQYF. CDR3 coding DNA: TGTGCCAACAGCCGATTCACTAGCGGGGGACAAGAGACCCAGTACTTC.

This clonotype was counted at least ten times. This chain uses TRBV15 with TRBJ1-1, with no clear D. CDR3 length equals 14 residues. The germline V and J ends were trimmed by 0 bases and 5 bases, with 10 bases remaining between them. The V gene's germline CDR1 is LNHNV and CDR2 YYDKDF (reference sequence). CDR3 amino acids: CATSRDTAGTEAFF. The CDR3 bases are TGTGCCACCAGCAGAGATACTGCGGGGACTGAAGCTTTCTTT.

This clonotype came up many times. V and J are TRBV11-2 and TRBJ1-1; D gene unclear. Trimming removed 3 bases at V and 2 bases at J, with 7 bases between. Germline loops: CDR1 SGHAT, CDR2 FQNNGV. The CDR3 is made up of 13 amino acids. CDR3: CASSLEVNTEAFF. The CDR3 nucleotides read TGTGCCAGCAGCTTGGAAGTTAACACTGAAGCTTTCTTT.

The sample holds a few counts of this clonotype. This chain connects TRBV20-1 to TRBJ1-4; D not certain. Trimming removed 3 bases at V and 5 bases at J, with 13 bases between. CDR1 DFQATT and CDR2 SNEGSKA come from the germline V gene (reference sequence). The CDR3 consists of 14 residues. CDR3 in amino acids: CSARAALLNEKLFF. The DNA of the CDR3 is TGCAGTGCTAGGGCGGCCCTGTTAAATGAAAAACTGTTTTTT.

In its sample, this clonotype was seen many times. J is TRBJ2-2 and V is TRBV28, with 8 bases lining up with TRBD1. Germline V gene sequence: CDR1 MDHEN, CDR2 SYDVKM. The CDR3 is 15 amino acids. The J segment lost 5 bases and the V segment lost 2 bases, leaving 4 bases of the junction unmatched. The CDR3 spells CASSLRRGPTGELFF. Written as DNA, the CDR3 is TGTGCCAGCAGTTTACGCAGGGGGCCAACCGGGGAGCTGTTTTTT.

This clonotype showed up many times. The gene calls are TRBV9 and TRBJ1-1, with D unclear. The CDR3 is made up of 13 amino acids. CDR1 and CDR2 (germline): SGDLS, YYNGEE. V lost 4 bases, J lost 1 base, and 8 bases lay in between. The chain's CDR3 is CASSPNQNTEAFF. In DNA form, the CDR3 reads TGTGCCAGCAGCCCGAACCAGAACACTGAAGCTTTCTTT.

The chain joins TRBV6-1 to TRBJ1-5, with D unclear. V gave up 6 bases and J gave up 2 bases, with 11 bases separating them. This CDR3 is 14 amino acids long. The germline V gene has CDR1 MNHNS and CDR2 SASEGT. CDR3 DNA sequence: TGTGCCAGCAGGGCCCCCGGCGGCAATCAGCCCCAGCATTTT. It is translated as CASRAPGGNQPQHF.

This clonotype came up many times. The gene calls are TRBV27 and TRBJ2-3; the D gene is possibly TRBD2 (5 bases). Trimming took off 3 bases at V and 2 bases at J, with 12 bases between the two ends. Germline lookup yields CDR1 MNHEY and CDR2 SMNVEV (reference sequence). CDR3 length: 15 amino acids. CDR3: CASSFSGEITDTQYF. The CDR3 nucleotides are TGTGCCAGCAGTTTTTCCGGGGAGATCACAGATACGCAGTATTTT.

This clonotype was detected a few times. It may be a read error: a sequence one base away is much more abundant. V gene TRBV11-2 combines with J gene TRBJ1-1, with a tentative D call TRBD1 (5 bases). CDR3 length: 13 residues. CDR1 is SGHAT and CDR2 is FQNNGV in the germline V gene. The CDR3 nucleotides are TGTGCCTGCAGCTTCTCAGGGAACTTTGAAGCTTTCTTT. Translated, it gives CACSFSGNFEAFF.

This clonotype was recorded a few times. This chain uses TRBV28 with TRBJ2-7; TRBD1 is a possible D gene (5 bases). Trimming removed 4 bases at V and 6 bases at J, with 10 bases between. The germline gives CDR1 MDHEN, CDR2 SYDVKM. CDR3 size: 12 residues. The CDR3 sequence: CASSSRVFEQYF. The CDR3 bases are TGTGCCAGCAGTTCCAGGGTGTTCGAGCAGTACTTC.

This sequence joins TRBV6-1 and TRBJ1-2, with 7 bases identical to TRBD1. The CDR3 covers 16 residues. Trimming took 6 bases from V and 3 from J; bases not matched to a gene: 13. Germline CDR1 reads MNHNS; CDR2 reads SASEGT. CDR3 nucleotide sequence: TGTGCCAGCAGAATTACTACTTGGACAGGAGACTATGGCTACACCTTC. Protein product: CASRITTWTGDYGYTF.

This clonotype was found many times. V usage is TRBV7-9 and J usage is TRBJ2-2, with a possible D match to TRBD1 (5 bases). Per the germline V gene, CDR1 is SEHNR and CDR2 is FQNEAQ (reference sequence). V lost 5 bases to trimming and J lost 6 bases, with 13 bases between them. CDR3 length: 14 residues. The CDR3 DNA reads TGTGCCAGCAGCCCCGTAACAGGTCCCGGGGAGCTGTTTTTT. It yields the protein CASSPVTGPGELFF.

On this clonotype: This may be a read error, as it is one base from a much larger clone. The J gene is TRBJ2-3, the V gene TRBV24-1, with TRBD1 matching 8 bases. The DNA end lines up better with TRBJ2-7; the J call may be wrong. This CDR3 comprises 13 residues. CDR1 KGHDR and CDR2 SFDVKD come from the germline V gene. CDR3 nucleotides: TGTGCCACCCGACCGGCAGGGGGCAACGAGCAGTACTTC. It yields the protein CATRPAGGNEQYF.

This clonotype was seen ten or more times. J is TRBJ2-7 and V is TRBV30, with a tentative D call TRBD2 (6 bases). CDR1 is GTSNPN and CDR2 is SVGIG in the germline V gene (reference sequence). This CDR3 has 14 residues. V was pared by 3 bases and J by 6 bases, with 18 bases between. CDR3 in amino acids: CAWRVGQRASEQYF. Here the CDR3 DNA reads TGTGCCTGGAGGGTGGGCCAGCGGGCTAGCGAGCAGTACTTC.

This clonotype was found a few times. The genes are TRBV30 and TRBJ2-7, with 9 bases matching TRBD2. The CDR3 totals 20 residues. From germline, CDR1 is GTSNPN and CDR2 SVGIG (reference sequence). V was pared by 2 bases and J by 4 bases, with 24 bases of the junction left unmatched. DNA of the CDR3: TGTGCCTGGAGTCCCAACGGGAGCGGGAGGTCCCCAACCCGCGAATACGAGCAGTACTTC. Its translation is CAWSPNGSGRSPTREYEQYF.

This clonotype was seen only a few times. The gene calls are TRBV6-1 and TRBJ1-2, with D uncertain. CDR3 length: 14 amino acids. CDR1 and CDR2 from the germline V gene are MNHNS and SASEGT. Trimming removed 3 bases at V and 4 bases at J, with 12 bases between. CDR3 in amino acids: CASSEGSDSYGYTF. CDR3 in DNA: TGTGCCAGCAGTGAGGGAAGCGACTCCTATGGCTACACCTTC.